This T cell receptor beta chain came from a study of blood T cell repertoires in COVID-19. Study overall: Samples representing acute and convalescent COVID-19 were sourced from the United States, Italy and Spain. In each case, the material was cDNA or gDNA derived from T cells, B-cell-depleted T cells, or PBMCs.

Looked up from germline, CDR1 is LNHDA and CDR2 is SQIVND (reference sequence). The CDR3 covers 16 residues. V shed 6 bases and J shed 0 bases, with 16 bases lying between them. In the source study's methods: From reference gene primer amplification, estimates of nucleated cell counts were derived. TCRdb's table, derived via immunoSEQ multiplex PCR, lists solely in-frame clones and lacks some. V and J calls and clone size are those listed in that table; D and trimming were worked out from the DNA. This sample has more than 200,000 clones; 80% to 90% occur once, and the top ten carry 0.65% to 0.85%. Sequenced input: peripheral blood. The chain uses TRBV19 and TRBJ2-3; possible D gene TRBD2, 5 bases. This sequence originates from a man aged 40-50 years with acute or convalescent COVID-19. CDR3 bases: TGTGCCAGTAGCTTAGGTATGCGCGGGAGCACAGATACGCAGTATTTT. This sequence encodes CASSLGMRGSTDTQYF.